The 28 T cell receptor beta chains below all came from one sample that was sequenced in a study of beta chain features in type 1 diabetes. Every bit of the isolated RNA underwent reverse transcription, so sequencing read expressed TCRB transcripts. Measured with immunoSEQ multiplex PCR; TCRdb has only the in-frame clones, and not every one. This table has approximately 120,000 clones, roughly 43% appearing once. Sequences were obtained from stem cell memory CD4+ T cells from blood. The receptors were sampled from a woman aged 18-29 years in good health.

This clone was seen only a few times. The chain uses TRBV6-6 and TRBJ2-2, with D unclear. Trimming cost V 5 bases and J 3 bases, with 7 bases left between them. Germline V gives CDR1 MNHNY, CDR2 SVGAGI (reference sequence). CDR3 length equals 13 residues. DNA for the CDR3: TGTGCCAGCAGTCGCGGATACACCGGGGAGCTGTTTTTT. Translated, it gives CASSRGYTGELFF.

The table lists this clone with a few counts. The rearrangement joins TRBV29-1 to TRBJ2-5; tentative D call: TRBD1 (6 bases). The J call may be wrong; the DNA end is better matched by TRBJ2-7. Germline loops: CDR1 SQVTM, CDR2 ANQGSEA. The CDR3 runs 13 residues. Here the CDR3 DNA reads TGCAGCGTTGAAACAGGGTTTGTGGACGAGCAGTACTTC. It encodes CSVETGFVDEQYF.

This clone was recorded a few times. The chain combines TRBV6-5 with TRBJ2-5; 7 nucleotides agree with TRBD1. Germline CDR1 is MNHEY and CDR2 is SVGAGI. The CDR3 runs 14 residues. Trimming took 5 bases from V and 2 from J; bases not matched to a gene: 5. The CDR3 DNA sequence: TGTGCCAGCAGTGCAGGGACAGAACAAGAGACCCAGTACTTC. Protein product: CASSAGTEQETQYF.

V and J are TRBV6-6 and TRBJ1-1, with 7 nucleotides matching TRBD1. CDR3 length equals 14 residues. V lost 2 bases and J lost 1; bases outside the gene matches: 1. Germline CDR1 is MNHNY and CDR2 is SVGAGI (reference sequence). The CDR3 is CASSYRTGNTEAFF. In DNA, the CDR3 is TGTGCCAGCAGTTACAGGACAGGGAACACTGAAGCTTTCTTT.

There are a few counts of this clone. This chain joins TRBV5-1 and TRBJ1-2; D might be TRBD1 (6 bases). The CDR3 runs to 11 residues. With 5 bases removed from V and 7 bases from J, the gap between germline ends came to 9 bases. The germline V gene encodes CDR1 SGHRS and CDR2 YFSETQ. This chain's CDR3 is CASRYRAGYTF. CDR3 sequence (DNA): TGCGCCAGCAGATACAGGGCTGGCTACACCTTC.

This chain joins TRBV19 and TRBJ1-2; 7 positions match TRBD1. The germline V gene encodes CDR1 LNHDA and CDR2 SQIVND (reference sequence). CDR3 size: 16 residues. The trim removed 7 bases at V and 8 bases at J, leaving 19 bases unmatched. The CDR3 coding sequence is TGTGCCAGTAAGCCACAGGGGCCGGTAATCCCGTGGGGCTACACCTTC. It translates to CASKPQGPVIPWGYTF.

The V and J genes are TRBV14 and TRBJ1-1; a weak D match, TRBD1 (5 bases). CDR1 and CDR2 from the germline V gene are SGHDN and FVKESK. Trimming took 1 base from V and 1 from J, leaving 16 bases between them. This CDR3 contains 17 residues. In DNA, the CDR3 is TGTGCCAGCAGCCAAGGAGGGCCAGGGACTGCGAACACTGAAGCTTTCTTT. This encodes CASSQGGPGTANTEAFF.

The chain combines TRBV5-6 with TRBJ2-1; TRBD2 agrees at 13 bases. From germline, CDR1 is SGHDT and CDR2 YYEEEE. CDR3 length equals 18 residues. Germline trimming cut 4 bases from V and 5 bases from J; bases unmatched to any gene: 12. CDR3 in amino acids: CASSRTSGRAYGDNEQFF. The CDR3 bases are TGTGCCAGCAGCCGTACTAGCGGGAGGGCCTATGGAGACAATGAGCAGTTCTTC.

V and J are TRBV4-2 and TRBJ1-1; 11 positions match TRBD1. V trimming: 3 bases; J trimming: 5 bases; junction bases outside the gene matches: 8. The germline gives CDR1 LGHNA, CDR2 YNFKEQ. The length of the CDR3 is 16 residues. The CDR3 nucleotides read TGTGCCAGCAGCCAGCCCGGACAGGGGGCGGGAACTGAAGCTTTCTTT. This sequence encodes CASSQPGQGAGTEAFF.

This chain's CDR3 is CASSLSDTDTQYF. For the CDR3, the DNA is TGTGCCAGCAGCTTGTCAGACACAGATACGCAGTATTTT. The chain uses TRBV5-4 and TRBJ2-3; D remains ambiguous. The germline V gene encodes CDR1 SGHNT and CDR2 YYREEE (reference sequence). The CDR3 is 13 amino acids. The germline V and J ends were trimmed by 1 base and 2 bases, with 5 bases remaining between them. Combining the CDR3 with reference TRBV5-4 and TRBJ2-3 gives the whole variable domain ETGVTQSPTHLIKTRGQQVTLRCSSQSGHNTVSWYQQALGQGPQFIFQYYREEENGRGNFPPRFSGLQFPNYSSELNVNALELDDSALYLCASSLSDTDTQYFGPGTRLTVL.

This chain uses TRBV6-6 with TRBJ1-1; 11 bases align to TRBD1. The CDR3 covers 16 residues. Germline CDR1 MNHNY, CDR2 SVGAGI (reference sequence). Unmatched junction bases numbered 5, after V lost 4 bases and J lost 1 base. CDR3 amino acids: CASSSGQGARNTEAFF. CDR3 in DNA: TGTGCCAGCAGTTCTGGACAGGGGGCGCGGAACACTGAAGCTTTCTTT.

A few counts support this clone. The chain has TRBV5-1 and TRBJ2-2, with 7 bases aligning to TRBD1. This CDR3 region has 16 residues. J gave up 1 base and V 0 bases, and 3 bases lay outside the gene matches. The germline V gene has CDR1 SGHRS and CDR2 YFSETQ. CDR3 nucleotide sequence: TGCGCCAGCAGCTTGGCCCACAGGGGGAACACCGGGGAGCTGTTTTTT. Translated, it gives CASSLAHRGNTGELFF.

This rearrangement joins TRBV4-1 to TRBJ2-5, with TRBD2 as a possible D gene (5 bases). Germline V gene sequence: CDR1 MGHRA, CDR2 YSYEKL. CDR3 length: 17 amino acids. Deletions cut 0 bases from V and 3 bases from J, with 17 bases between. For the CDR3, the DNA is TGCGCCAGCAGCCAAGATCGTCTCGCGGGCTGGAAAGAGACCCAGTACTTC. This sequence encodes CASSQDRLAGWKETQYF.

The chain is built from TRBV7-2 and TRBJ2-7; D may be TRBD2 (5 bases). V was pared by 1 base and J by 4 bases, with 17 bases between. This CDR3 is 16 amino acids long. Germline V gives CDR1 SGHTA, CDR2 FQGNSA. The CDR3 region is CASSLVTAVSAYEQYF. In nucleotides, the CDR3 is TGTGCCAGCAGCTTAGTCACAGCGGTCTCCGCATACGAGCAGTACTTC.

The chain combines TRBV5-1 with TRBJ2-2; possibly TRBD1 for D (6 bases). The V and J ends lost 0 bases and 4 bases respectively, with 16 bases between them. CDR1 is SGHRS, CDR2 YFSETQ, per germline. This CDR3 is built from 17 residues. CDR3 bases: TGCGCCAGCAGCTTGGTTCTTGCAGGACAGACCACCGGGGAGCTGTTTTTT. Translation: CASSLVLAGQTTGELFF.

This chain joins TRBV4-2 and TRBJ2-1; 13 nucleotides agree with TRBD2. The CDR3 is made up of 17 amino acids. J gave up 6 bases and V 1 base, and 6 bases lay outside the gene matches. Per germline, CDR1 LGHNA and CDR2 YNFKEQ. The chain's CDR3 is CASSQGAGLAGSNEQFF. Here the CDR3 DNA reads TGTGCCAGCAGCCAAGGCGCGGGACTAGCGGGGTCCAATGAGCAGTTCTTC.

V is TRBV7-9 and J is TRBJ2-1, with D possibly being TRBD2 (5 bases). Deletions cut 0 bases from V and 9 bases from J, with 21 bases between. Per the germline V gene, CDR1 is SEHNR and CDR2 is FQNEAQ (reference sequence). This CDR3 is built from 17 residues. CDR3 in DNA: TGTGCCAGCAGCTTAGCTCAGGTCCCAGGTAGCGCGGGTGAGCAGTTCTTC. It translates to CASSLAQVPGSAGEQFF.

The rearrangement uses TRBV4-1 and TRBJ2-2, with 7 positions matching TRBD1. Germline V lookup: CDR1 MGHRA, CDR2 YSYEKL. J was trimmed by 5 bases and V by 0 bases; bases with no gene match: 3. CDR3 length: 15 amino acids. CDR3 nucleotides: TGCGCCAGCAGCCAAGAAAGGGGGCGAACCGGGGAGCTGTTTTTT. Amino acids: CASSQERGRTGELFF.

This chain connects TRBV18 to TRBJ1-1, with 8 nucleotides matching TRBD1. The CDR3 consists of 13 residues. The V segment lost 4 bases and the J segment 4 bases; nucleotides outside the gene matches: 2. Germline values: CDR1 KGHSH, CDR2 LQKENI. In DNA form, the CDR3 reads TGTGCCAGCTCACACAGGGGGAGCACTGAAGCTTTCTTT. Protein sequence: CASSHRGSTEAFF.

This rearrangement joins TRBV12-5 to TRBJ1-1; possible D gene TRBD1, 6 bases. The CDR3 extends over 13 amino acids. Looked up from germline, CDR1 is LGHNT and CDR2 is FRNRAP. V was pared by 6 bases and J by 1 base, with 9 bases between. Here the CDR3 reads CASGPGQNTEAFF. In DNA, the CDR3 is TGTGCTAGTGGCCCGGGACAGAACACTGAAGCTTTCTTT.

In DNA form, the CDR3 reads TGTGCCAGCAGCCTGGGACTAGCGGCGAACACCGGGGAGCTGTTTTTT. It is translated as CASSLGLAANTGELFF. The chain employs TRBV28 and TRBJ2-2; 11 bases line up with TRBD2. The CDR3 consists of 16 residues. CDR1 and CDR2 (germline): MDHEN, SYDVKM. V gave up 6 bases and J gave up 0 bases; unmatched junction bases: 3.

This chain links TRBV15 with TRBJ2-7, with TRBD2 matching over 7 bases. Per the germline V gene, CDR1 is LNHNV and CDR2 is YYDKDF (reference sequence). V lost 5 bases to trimming and J lost 2 bases; unmatched junction nucleotides: 9. The CDR3 spans 15 residues. CDR3 in DNA: TGTGCCACCAGCGGAGGCGGGAGTCGGGCCTACGAGCAGTACTTC. This sequence encodes CATSGGGSRAYEQYF. Combining the CDR3 with reference TRBV15 and TRBJ2-7 gives the whole variable domain DAMVIQNPRYQVTQFGKPVTLSCSQTLNHNVMYWYQQKSSQAPKLLFHYYDKDFNNEADTPDNFQSRRPNTSFCFLDIRSPGLGDTAMYLCATSGGGSRAYEQYFGPGTRLTVT.

J is TRBJ2-1 and V is TRBV18; 10 bases are shared with TRBD1. Looked up from germline, CDR1 is KGHSH and CDR2 is LQKENI. Trimming removed 6 bases from V and 10 bases from J; junction bases left unmatched: 9. The CDR3 is made up of 14 amino acids. The CDR3 region is CASSMTGGLREQFF. CDR3 in DNA: TGTGCCAGCTCTATGACAGGGGGCCTGAGAGAGCAGTTCTTC.

As DNA, the CDR3 is TGCGCCAGCAGCAGCACCGGGACAGGGAGCACCGGGGAGCTGTTTTTT. It translates to CASSSTGTGSTGELFF. This sequence joins TRBV5-1 and TRBJ2-2; 9 nucleotides agree with TRBD1. The V and J ends lost 4 bases and 4 bases, in that order; junction bases with no gene match: 8. Germline V CDR1 and CDR2: SGHRS, YFSETQ. CDR3 size: 16 residues.

The chain couples TRBV19 to TRBJ2-2; a weak D match, TRBD2 (6 bases). V was clipped by 9 bases and J by 4 bases, with 15 bases between them. The V gene's germline CDR1 is LNHDA and CDR2 SQIVND (reference sequence). The CDR3 sequence is 14 residues long. CDR3 sequence reads: CASRRAGLTGELFF. CDR3 coding DNA: TGTGCCAGCCGGAGGGCCGGTCTCACCGGGGAGCTGTTTTTT.

The chain links TRBV6-1 to TRBJ2-6; D might be TRBD1 (5 bases). Germline CDR1 reads MNHNS; CDR2 reads SASEGT. The CDR3 has 15 residues. Trimming pared 6 bases from V and 4 bases from J, leaving 13 bases between. The CDR3 DNA is TGTGCCAGCAGCCCCGCAGGGTCCGGGGCCAACGTCCTGACTTTC. As protein: CASSPAGSGANVLTF.

DNA of the CDR3: TGTGCCAGCAGCTTAGAGAGATACGACAGGTCGTCAACAGATACGCAGTATTTT. Translated, it gives CASSLERYDRSSTDTQYF. The chain recombines TRBV11-3 with TRBJ2-3; a weak D match, TRBD1 (6 bases). The CDR3 spans 18 residues. V was trimmed by 0 bases and J by 3 bases, leaving 19 bases between them. From germline, CDR1 is SGHNT and CDR2 YENEEA.

The chain combines TRBV28 with TRBJ1-2; 12 bases agree with TRBD1. Germline V gene data show CDR1 as MDHEN and CDR2 as SYDVKM. The CDR3 sequence is 13 residues long. With 7 bases clipped from V and 6 bases from J, the junction kept 3 bases outside the gene matches. The CDR3 bases are TGTGCCAGCATTGGGACAGGGGGCGATGGCTACACCTTC. This gives the protein CASIGTGGDGYTF.